The 10 T cell receptor beta chains in this list originate from one sample, sequenced in a study of cytomegalovirus exposure and HLA in healthy donors. The PCR was carried out with 60 Vbeta primers and 13 Jbeta primers. The method was immunoSEQ multiplex PCR; TCRdb's version includes in-frame clones alone and lacks a portion of them. There are 25,000 to 30,000 clones in the sample, with approximately 0.69% held by the top ten. The sequencing sample was made of PBMCs. The source is a young man in good health and CMV-seronegative.

To note about this clone: A read error may produce the germline difference seen at one junction end. This chain joins TRBV7-7 and TRBJ2-5; TRBD1 matches 8 bases. Per germline, CDR1 SSHAT and CDR2 FNYEAQ (reference sequence). The CDR3 is 16 residues long. The CDR3 spells CASSLGGQGRGETQYF. In DNA, the CDR3 is TGTGCTAGCAGCTTAGGAGGACAGGGAAGGGGAGAGACCCAGTACTTC.

The V and J genes are TRBV29-1 and TRBJ1-4; D remains unclear. This CDR3 has 11 amino acids. Trimming left V 4 bases short and J 8 bases short, with 8 bases between. Germline assignment: CDR1 SQVTM and CDR2 ANQGSEA. CDR3 sequence (DNA): TGCAGCGTTGTAACGGAGGAAAAACTGTTTTTT. This sequence encodes CSVVTEEKLFF.

V is TRBV6-4 and J is TRBJ1-2; TRBD1 matches at 9 bases. This CDR3 is 13 amino acids long. Losses at the gene ends were 0 bases for V and 7 bases for J; bases not matched to a gene: 0. Germline values: CDR1 MRHNA, CDR2 SNTAGT. This CDR3 is CASSDSDRGGYTF. The CDR3 DNA is TGTGCCAGCAGTGACTCGGACAGGGGTGGCTACACCTTC.

This sequence joins TRBV7-8 and TRBJ2-2; 10 nucleotides line up with TRBD1. Germline V gene data show CDR1 as SGHVS and CDR2 as FQNEAQ. This CDR3 has 13 amino acids. Trimming removed 3 bases from V and 16 bases from J; junction bases left unmatched: 8. The CDR3 DNA reads as TGTGCCAGCAGCTTTATGACAGGGGGCTTGCCGTTTTTT. Translation gives CASSFMTGGLPFF.

The V gene is TRBV7-6, the J gene TRBJ2-5, with 7 bases lining up with TRBD1. CDR1 is SGHVS and CDR2 is FNYEAQ in the germline V gene. The CDR3 has 16 residues. The V and J ends lost 8 bases and 1 base, in that order; junction bases with no gene match: 13. CDR3 amino acids: CASRSRDSAFQETQYF. The CDR3 bases are TGTGCCAGCCGGTCCCGGGACAGTGCCTTCCAAGAGACCCAGTACTTC.

The gene calls are TRBV30 and TRBJ2-7; D might be TRBD1 (7 bases). Trimming took 3 bases from V and 2 from J, leaving 11 bases between them. The CDR3 runs 13 residues. The germline V gene encodes CDR1 GTSNPN and CDR2 SVGIG (reference sequence). The DNA for the CDR3 is TGTGCCTGGAGCGGGGGACAGCCCTACGAGCAGTACTTC. Translated: CAWSGGQPYEQYF.

This rearrangement joins TRBV11-2 to TRBJ1-3, with D unresolved. V lost 5 bases, J lost 2 bases, and 7 bases lay in between. Germline CDR1 reads SGHAT; CDR2 reads FQNNGV. The CDR3 is 13 residues long. The CDR3 sequence: CASSPRPGNTIYF. CDR3 coding DNA: TGTGCCAGCAGCCCCCGTCCTGGAAACACCATATATTTT.

The chain has TRBV29-1 and TRBJ2-5, with 7 bases identical to TRBD1. V lost 6 bases and J lost 5; bases outside the gene matches: 6. The germline V gene encodes CDR1 SQVTM and CDR2 ANQGSEA. This CDR3 is built from 12 residues. CDR3 in amino acids: CSVGTDYETQYF. CDR3 in DNA: TGCAGCGTAGGGACAGATTACGAGACCCAGTACTTC.

The chain combines TRBV29-1 with TRBJ2-1, with TRBD2 matching 9 bases. Per the germline V gene, CDR1 is SQVTM and CDR2 is ANQGSEA. Germline trimming cut 3 bases from V and 3 bases from J; bases unmatched to any gene: 9. CDR3 size: 16 residues. CDR3 nucleotide sequence: TGCAGCGTTGATACCAGTAGCGGGGGAGGCTACAATGAGCAGTTCTTC. As protein: CSVDTSSGGGYNEQFF.

The chain recombines TRBV27 with TRBJ1-4; 7 nucleotides match TRBD1. Germline CDR1 reads MNHEY; CDR2 reads SMNVEV (reference sequence). V trimming: 6 bases; J trimming: 11 bases; junction bases outside the gene matches: 12. This CDR3 is built from 14 residues. The CDR3 nucleotides are TGTGCCAGCAGCCACGACAGGGTATCAGGGAAACTGTTTTTT. Translating gives CASSHDRVSGKLFF.